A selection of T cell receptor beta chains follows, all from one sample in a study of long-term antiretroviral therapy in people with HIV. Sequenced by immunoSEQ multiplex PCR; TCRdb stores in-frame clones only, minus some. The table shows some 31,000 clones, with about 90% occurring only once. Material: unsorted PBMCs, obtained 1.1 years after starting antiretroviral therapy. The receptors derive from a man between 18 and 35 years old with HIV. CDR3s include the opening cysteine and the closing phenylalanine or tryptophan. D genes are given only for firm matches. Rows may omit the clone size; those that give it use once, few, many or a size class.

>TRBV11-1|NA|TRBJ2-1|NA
CASTLGHTIGNEQFF
TGTGCCAGCACCCTAGGTCATACTATAGGCAATGAGCAGTTCTTC
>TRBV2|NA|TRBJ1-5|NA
CASSEAFNQPQHF
TGTGCCAGCAGTGAGGCATTCAATCAGCCCCAGCATTTT
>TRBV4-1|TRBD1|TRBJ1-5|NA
CASSHPTPGQGRHQPQHF
TGCGCCAGCAGCCATCCCACCCCGGGACAGGGAAGGCATCAGCCCCAGCATTTT
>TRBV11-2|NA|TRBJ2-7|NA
CASGSYEQYF
TGTGCCAGCGGGAGCTACGAGCAGTACTTC
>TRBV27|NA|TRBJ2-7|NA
CASSLSRSEQYF
TGTGCCAGCAGTTTATCGAGATCCGAGCAGTACTTC
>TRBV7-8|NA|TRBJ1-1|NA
CASSFRAGSGEAFF
TGTGCCAGCAGCTTTCGGGCAGGTTCGGGGGAAGCTTTCTTT
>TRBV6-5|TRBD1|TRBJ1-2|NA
CASTIRTGGGYGYTF
TGTGCCAGCACCATCCGGACAGGAGGGGGGTATGGCTACACCTTC
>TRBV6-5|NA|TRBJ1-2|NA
CASSLYGYTF
TGTGCCAGCAGTTTATATGGCTACACCTTC
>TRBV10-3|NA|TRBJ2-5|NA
CAISGTVQETQYF
TGTGCCATCAGTGGGACGGTACAAGAGACCCAGTACTTC
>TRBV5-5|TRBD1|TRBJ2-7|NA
CASNLWTGAGEQYF
TGTGCCAGCAACTTGTGGACAGGGGCTGGGGAGCAGTACTTC
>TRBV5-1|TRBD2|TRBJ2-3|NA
CASSSLGTSGGSTDTQYF
TGCGCCAGCAGCTCCCTAGGAACTAGCGGGGGTAGCACAGATACGCAGTATTTT
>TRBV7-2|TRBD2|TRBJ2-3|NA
CASSPGLAGDGRQYF
TGTGCCAGCAGCCCAGGACTAGCGGGAGACGGTAGGCAGTATTTT
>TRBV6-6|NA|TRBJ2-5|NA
CASSYSAEQETQYF
TGTGCCAGCAGTTACTCGGCAGAACAAGAGACCCAGTACTTC
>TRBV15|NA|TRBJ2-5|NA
CATSRERDFLQETQYF
TGTGCCACCAGCAGAGAACGGGACTTCCTACAAGAGACCCAGTACTTC
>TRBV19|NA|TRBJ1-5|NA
CASSGSRVQHF
TGTGCCAGTAGTGGGAGCAGGGTCCAGCATTTT
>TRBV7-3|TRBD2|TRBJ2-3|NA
CASSQGLMRGVTDTQYF
TGTGCCAGCAGCCAGGGGCTCATGCGGGGGGTCACAGATACGCAGTATTTT
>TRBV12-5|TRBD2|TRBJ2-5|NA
CASLTIRGTKETQYF
TGTGCTAGCCTGACCATCCGAGGGACTAAAGAGACCCAGTACTTC
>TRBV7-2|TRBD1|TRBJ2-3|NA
CASSPRTGGNSDTQYF
TGTGCCAGCAGCCCACGGACAGGGGGAAATTCAGATACGCAGTATTTT
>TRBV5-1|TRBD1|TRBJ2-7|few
CASSPGTGGPYEQYF
TGCGCCAGCAGCCCGGGGACAGGGGGCCCCTACGAGCAGTACTTC
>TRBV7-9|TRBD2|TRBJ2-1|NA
CASSSQREDEFF
TGTGCCAGCAGCTCCCAGCGGGAGGACGAGTTCTTC
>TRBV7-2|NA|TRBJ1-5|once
CASSLAGYSNQPQHF
TGTGCCAGCAGCTTAGCAGGTTATAGCAATCAGCCCCAGCATTTT
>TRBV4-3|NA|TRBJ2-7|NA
CASSQEAASNEQYF
TGCGCCAGCAGCCAAGAGGCGGCTAGCAACGAGCAGTACTTC
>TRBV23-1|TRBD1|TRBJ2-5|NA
CASRRPRGTWETQYF
TGCGCCAGCAGACGACCCAGGGGGACATGGGAGACCCAGTACTTC
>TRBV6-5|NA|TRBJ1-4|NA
CASSSRYTSEKLFF
TGTGCCAGCAGTTCCCGCTATACTAGCGAAAAACTGTTTTTT
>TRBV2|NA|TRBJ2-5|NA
CASSDPGDQETQYF
TGTGCCAGCAGTGACCCTGGTGACCAAGAGACCCAGTACTTC
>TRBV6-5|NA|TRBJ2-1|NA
CASSYRGLGNEQFF
TGTGCCAGCAGTTACAGGGGGTTGGGCAATGAGCAGTTCTTC
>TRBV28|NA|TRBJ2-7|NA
CASSPAYEQYF
TGTGCCAGCAGTCCCGCCTACGAGCAGTACTTC
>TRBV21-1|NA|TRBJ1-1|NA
CASTELGAEAFF
TGTGCCAGCACCGAGCTTGGGGCTGAAGCTTTCTTT
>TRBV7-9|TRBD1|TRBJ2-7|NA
CASSPRQGSGEQYF
TGTGCCAGCAGCCCACGACAGGGGTCGGGAGAGCAGTACTTC
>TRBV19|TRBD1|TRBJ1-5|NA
CASTGQGSSQPQHF
TGTGCCAGTACCGGACAGGGTTCGTCTCAGCCCCAGCATTTT
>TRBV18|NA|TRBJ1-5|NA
CASSRDPANQPQHF
TGTGCCAGCTCACGGGACCCGGCAAATCAGCCCCAGCATTTT
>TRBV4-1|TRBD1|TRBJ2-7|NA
CASSHSGTGNYEQYF
TGCGCCAGCAGCCATTCCGGGACAGGGAACTACGAGCAGTACTTC
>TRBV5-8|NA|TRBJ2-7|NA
CASSEGQLTYEQYF
TGTGCCAGCAGCGAAGGACAGTTAACCTACGAGCAGTACTTC
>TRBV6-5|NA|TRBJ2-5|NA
CASSRSRVEETQYF
TGTGCCAGCAGTCGGAGCAGAGTGGAAGAGACCCAGTACTTC
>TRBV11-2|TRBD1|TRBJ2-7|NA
CASSRDRGSYEQYF
TGTGCCAGCAGCCGGGACAGGGGCTCCTACGAGCAGTACTTC
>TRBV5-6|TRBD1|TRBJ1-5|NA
CASSLEGQGLDQPQHF
TGTGCCAGCAGCTTGGAGGGACAGGGGCTAGATCAGCCCCAGCATTTT
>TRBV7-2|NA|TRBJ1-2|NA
CASSLAPGLNYGYTF
TGTGCCAGCAGCTTAGCGCCAGGGTTGAACTATGGCTACACCTTC